This TCR beta chain came from a study of technical replicates of blood from a few donors. The CDR3 has 15 amino acids. Trimming pared 7 bases from V and 0 bases from J, leaving 13 bases between. From germline, CDR1 is LNHDA and CDR2 SQIVND (reference sequence). Sequencing was performed with immunoSEQ multiplex PCR; in TCRdb, only in-frame clones are kept and a portion is missing. The sample has about 100,000 clones; around 96% are singletons. The source material was T cells isolated from PBMCs. The chain links TRBV19 to TRBJ1-5; D gene ambiguous. The TCR sequence derives from a human donor in good health. The CDR3 nucleotides read TGTGCCAGTACCCATGTCTCAGGTAGCAATCAGCCCCAGCATTTT. This codes for CASTHVSGSNQPQHF.